The 17 T cell receptor beta chains below all came from one sample that was sequenced in a study of T cell responses to AZD1222 COVID-19 vaccine. Using immunoSEQ multiplex PCR, the repertoire was profiled, and TCRdb retains in-frame clones only, with some absent. The sample has more than 150,000 clones; about nine tenths are singletons. The material sequenced was peripheral blood, taken 28 days after the second AZD1222 dose. Receptor source: an adult who received the AZD1222 COVID-19 vaccine.

The J gene is TRBJ2-1, the V gene TRBV6-5; D is perhaps TRBD1 or TRBD2 (5 bases each). The CDR3 loop spans 13 amino acids. The V end was cut by 7 bases, the J end by 7 bases, with 14 bases between. Germline V gene data show CDR1 as MNHEY and CDR2 as SVGAGI. CDR3 region: CASNPGTPNEQFF. The CDR3 nucleotides read TGTGCCAGCAACCCCGGGACCCCAAATGAGCAGTTCTTC.

This chain connects TRBV11-3 to TRBJ2-7; TRBD2 matches 7 bases. Trimming removed 4 bases from V and 2 bases from J; junction bases left unmatched: 8. The CDR3 has 15 amino acids. Germline CDR1 reads SGHNT; CDR2 reads YENEEA. The CDR3 protein is CASSSGLSHPYEQYF. Here the CDR3 DNA reads TGTGCCAGCAGCTCGGGACTAAGTCATCCCTACGAGCAGTACTTC.

The chain links TRBV10-2 to TRBJ2-5; no reliable D call. V shed 4 bases and J shed 1 base, with 4 bases lying between them. There are 12 residues in the CDR3. CDR1 and CDR2 (germline): WSHSY, SAAADI. The DNA of the CDR3 is TGCGCCAGCAGTGGTGGCCAAGAGACCCAGTACTTC. Its translation: CASSGGQETQYF.

The rearrangement uses TRBV27 and TRBJ2-4, with TRBD1 matching 8 bases. Trimming at V came to 5 bases and at J to 7 bases, leaving 13 bases not matched to a gene. Germline V gene lookup returns CDR1 MNHEY and CDR2 SMNVEV (reference sequence). CDR3 length: 16 amino acids. The CDR3: CASSPGTGKKGNIQYF. Here the CDR3 DNA reads TGTGCCAGCAGTCCCGGGACAGGCAAAAAGGGGAACATTCAGTACTTC.

V usage is TRBV28 and J usage is TRBJ1-3; D unclear. Deletions cut 6 bases from V and 0 bases from J, with 12 bases between. Germline values: CDR1 MDHEN, CDR2 SYDVKM. CDR3 length equals 15 residues. The CDR3 protein is CASSRPGYSGNTIYF. In nucleotides, the CDR3 is TGTGCCAGCAGCCGACCGGGCTACTCTGGAAACACCATATATTTT.

The V and J genes are TRBV7-2 and TRBJ2-1, with D tentatively TRBD1 (5 bases). The CDR3 has 16 residues. Germline V gene lookup returns CDR1 SGHTA and CDR2 FQGNSA. Trimming pared 5 bases from V and 12 bases from J, leaving 26 bases between. The CDR3 reads CASSQQGLGPAIRQFF. CDR3 DNA sequence: TGTGCCAGCAGCCAGCAGGGTCTAGGCCCGGCGATTAGGCAGTTCTTC.

This chain joins TRBV5-1 and TRBJ1-2; D perhaps matches TRBD1 (6 bases). The V end lost 5 bases, the J end lost 0 bases, and 17 bases lay between the germline ends. This CDR3 region has 16 residues. Germline V gene lookup returns CDR1 SGHRS and CDR2 YFSETQ. For the CDR3, the DNA is TGCGCCAGCAGAAAAGTTGCAGGGGCAACTAACTATGGCTACACCTTC. This gives the protein CASRKVAGATNYGYTF.

V and J are TRBV28 and TRBJ1-3; D gene ambiguous. CDR3 length equals 16 residues. Germline CDR1 and CDR2: MDHEN and SYDVKM. V was trimmed by 5 bases and J by 4 bases, leaving 18 bases between them. Here the CDR3 reads CASSEPGKTGGNTIYF. As DNA, the CDR3 is TGTGCCAGCAGTGAGCCCGGGAAAACCGGGGGAAACACCATATATTTT. Full variable domain (outside the CDR3, taken from reference TRBV28 and TRBJ1-3): DVKVTQSSRYLVKRTGEKVFLECVQDMDHENMFWYRQDPGLGLRLIYFSYDVKMKEKGDIPEGYSVSREKKERFSLILESASTNQTSMYLCASSEPGKTGGNTIYFGEGSWLTVV.

The CDR3: CASSSEGYTEAFF. In DNA, the CDR3 is TGCGCCAGCAGCTCGGAGGGGTACACTGAAGCTTTCTTT. The chain has TRBV5-1 and TRBJ1-1; a possible D gene is TRBD1 (5 bases). This CDR3 is built from 13 residues. CDR1 and CDR2 (germline): SGHRS, YFSETQ. Trimming took off 3 bases at V and 3 bases at J, with 9 bases between the two ends.

The chain carries TRBV5-1 and TRBJ2-5; tentative D call: TRBD2 (6 bases). Germline loops: CDR1 SGHRS, CDR2 YFSETQ. The CDR3 length is 15 residues. V lost 5 bases to trimming and J lost 3 bases, with 17 bases between them. The CDR3 sequence: CASSPWDGSKETQYF. CDR3 bases: TGCGCCAGCAGTCCCTGGGACGGGAGTAAAGAGACCCAGTACTTC.

The genes are TRBV11-2 and TRBJ1-2, with D unresolved. The CDR3 runs 12 residues. Germline assignment: CDR1 SGHAT and CDR2 FQNNGV. Trimming took off 4 bases at V and 4 bases at J, with 7 bases between the two ends. CDR3 sequence: CASSSGSYGYTF. DNA of the CDR3: TGTGCCAGCAGCTCCGGAAGCTATGGCTACACCTTC.

The chain employs TRBV29-1 and TRBJ1-6; 9 bases are a match to TRBD1. The CDR3 is made up of 13 amino acids. Germline V gene sequence: CDR1 SQVTM, CDR2 ANQGSEA. V shed 3 bases, J shed 10 bases, and the junction held 4 bases outside the gene matches. CDR3: CSVDTGGGSPLHF. Written as DNA, the CDR3 is TGCAGCGTTGATACAGGGGGCGGATCACCCCTCCACTTT.

The genes are TRBV4-1 and TRBJ2-3, with TRBD2 identical over 10 bases. The V segment lost 0 bases and the J segment 1 base; nucleotides outside the gene matches: 7. The CDR3 is 18 residues long. From germline, CDR1 is MGHRA and CDR2 YSYEKL. For the CDR3, the DNA is TGCGCCAGCAGCCAAGATCGGGAGACTAGCGGGCGCACAGATACGCAGTATTTT. This translates into CASSQDRETSGRTDTQYF.

This clone was seen once. The V and J genes are TRBV4-1 and TRBJ2-6, with unresolved D. V was pared by 1 base and J by 1 base, with 8 bases between. Germline CDR1 and CDR2: MGHRA and YSYEKL. The CDR3 contains 16 residues. In DNA, the CDR3 is TGCGCCAGCAGCCAAGGCAAGGGATCTGGGGCCAACGTCCTGACTTTC. Protein sequence: CASSQGKGSGANVLTF.

CDR3 loop: CAFDSSPLEQYF. Here the CDR3 DNA reads TGTGCCTTCGACAGTTCTCCTCTCGAGCAGTACTTC. The chain combines TRBV30 with TRBJ2-7, with D possibly TRBD1 on 5 matching bases. The germline CDR1 and CDR2 sequences are GTSNPN and SVGIG (reference sequence). The ends were cut back, 7 bases at V and 6 bases at J, with 16 bases in the middle. This CDR3 is built from 12 residues.

This rearrangement joins TRBV28 to TRBJ2-1; the D is unclear. This CDR3 is built from 14 residues. Germline CDR1 MDHEN, CDR2 SYDVKM. Trimming left V 2 bases short and J 7 bases short, with 12 bases between. The CDR3 sequence is CASSLGEVRNEQFF. DNA for the CDR3: TGTGCCAGCAGTTTAGGAGAGGTCCGTAATGAGCAGTTCTTC.

This chain joins TRBV6-2 or TRBV6-3 and TRBJ2-1; D gene ambiguous. This CDR3 has 15 amino acids. Germline V gene lookup returns CDR1 MNHEY and CDR2 SVGEGT. Between the trimmed V and J ends, which lost 2 bases and 2 bases, there was a span of 10 bases. In DNA form, the CDR3 reads TGTGCCAGCAGTTACAGTGAATCCCCCTACAATGAGCAGTTCTTC. Residues: CASSYSESPYNEQFF.